A single sample gave rise to the 23 T cell receptor beta chains below, sequenced in a study of shared clonotypes between healthy human individuals. Sequencing was performed with immunoSEQ multiplex PCR; in TCRdb, only in-frame clones are kept and a portion is missing. The repertoire holds 2 million to 3 million clones, roughly 93% seen once, with roughly 0.39% in the top ten. What was sequenced was naive CD4+ T cells from PBMCs. The subset: CD45RA+ positively selected. These receptors were taken from a man younger than 30 in good health. Some clones in this sample may be carry-over from other donors' samples.

Here the CDR3 DNA reads TGCGCCAGCAGCCGGGTACAGGGGCCCCTTAGCACAGATACGCAGTATTTT. This sequence encodes CASSRVQGPLSTDTQYF. This sequence joins TRBV4-3 and TRBJ2-3, with 7 bases fitting TRBD1. V lost 4 bases and J lost 0; bases outside the gene matches: 10. Germline CDR1 LGHNA, CDR2 YSLEER. This CDR3 is built from 17 residues.

Remarks on this clone: This specimen includes other DNA sequences encoding the same CDR3. The genes are TRBV20-1 and TRBJ2-3; the D is unclear. Germline V gene data show CDR1 as DFQATT and CDR2 as SNEGSKA (reference sequence). The CDR3 runs to 10 residues. The ends were cut back, 3 bases at V and 6 bases at J, with 4 bases in the middle. DNA of the CDR3: TGCAGTGCTAGGTCGGATACGCAGTATTTT. This encodes CSARSDTQYF.

As to this clone: An end of the junction differs from the germline gene, which may be a read error. The CDR3 DNA sequence: TGCAGCGTTGAGGATTTAACTAGCGGGATCGAATTC. This translates into CSVEDLTSGIEF. The V and J genes are TRBV29-1 and TRBJ2-7; 10 bases fit TRBD2. This CDR3 is built from 12 residues. Germline loops: CDR1 SQVTM, CDR2 ANQGSEA.

This sequence joins TRBV7-2 and TRBJ2-3; 7 nucleotides match TRBD2. V shed 3 bases and J 1 base; nucleotides not matched to a gene: 7. CDR3 length equals 16 residues. From germline, CDR1 is SGHTA and CDR2 FQGNSA. The CDR3 DNA sequence: TGTGCCAGCAGCTTTCGAGCGGGATGGGGCACAGATACGCAGTATTTT. It is translated as CASSFRAGWGTDTQYF.

The chain uses TRBV19 and TRBJ2-1; D remains ambiguous. V was cut by 0 bases and J by 4 bases, with 7 bases left in between. Germline CDR1 reads LNHDA; CDR2 reads SQIVND (reference sequence). The CDR3 has 14 residues. The CDR3 spells CASSIERLYNEQFF. The CDR3 DNA reads TGTGCCAGTAGTATAGAACGACTGTACAATGAGCAGTTCTTC.

This rearrangement joins TRBV30 to TRBJ1-1; D is unclear. Germline V gene sequence: CDR1 GTSNPN, CDR2 SVGIG (reference sequence). The CDR3 consists of 13 residues. The germline V and J ends were trimmed by 3 bases and 2 bases, with 10 bases remaining between them. CDR3 amino acids: CAWRRTVNTEAFF. The CDR3 bases are TGTGCCTGGAGAAGAACCGTTAACACTGAAGCTTTCTTT. The whole variable domain, remainder taken from reference TRBV30 and TRBJ1-1, is SQTIHQWPATLVQPVGSPLSLECTVEGTSNPNLYWYRQAAGRGLQLLFYSVGIGQISSEVPQNLSASRPQDRQFILSSKKLLLSDSGFYLCAWRRTVNTEAFFGQGTRLTVV.

This chain joins TRBV5-1 and TRBJ1-3; D uncertain. V was pared by 0 bases and J by 0 bases, with 13 bases between. Germline CDR1 reads SGHRS; CDR2 reads YFSETQ. This CDR3 has 17 amino acids. The CDR3 region has the DNA TGCGCCAGCAGCTTGGGACCGGTTTCGAGCTCTGGAAACACCATATATTTT. This translates into CASSLGPVSSSGNTIYF.

The V gene is TRBV6-1, the J gene TRBJ1-3; the D is unclear. V lost 6 bases to trimming and J lost 0 bases, with 12 bases between them. The CDR3 sequence is 15 residues long. Germline V gene sequence: CDR1 MNHNS, CDR2 SASEGT. Here the CDR3 DNA reads TGTGCCAGCAGGGCACTTGGACCCTCTGGAAACACCATATATTTT. Translated: CASRALGPSGNTIYF.

V usage is TRBV18 and J usage is TRBJ2-1; 7 bases fit TRBD2. This CDR3 has 16 amino acids. Germline CDR1 reads KGHSH; CDR2 reads LQKENI. The V segment lost 4 bases and the J segment 5 bases; nucleotides outside the gene matches: 11. CDR3 sequence reads: CASSQGRARINNEQFF. The DNA of the CDR3 is TGTGCCAGCTCACAGGGGAGGGCGCGGATTAACAATGAGCAGTTCTTC.

The V gene is TRBV5-4, the J gene TRBJ1-1, with no clear D. The CDR3 loop spans 15 amino acids. Looked up from germline, CDR1 is SGHNT and CDR2 is YYREEE (reference sequence). Trimming pared 0 bases from V and 1 base from J, leaving 10 bases between. CDR3 bases: TGTGCCAGCAGCTTGGAGGTTTCGCAGAACACTGAAGCTTTCTTT. Translation: CASSLEVSQNTEAFF. The full variable domain, in which reference TRBV5-4 and TRBJ1-1 provide the parts outside the CDR3, is ETGVTQSPTHLIKTRGQQVTLRCSSQSGHNTVSWYQQALGQGPQFIFQYYREEENGRGNFPPRFSGLQFPNYSSELNVNALELDDSALYLCASSLEVSQNTEAFFGQGTRLTVV.

The CDR3 here is CASSPTARGTEAFF. For the CDR3, the DNA is TGTGCCAGCTCACCCACAGCCCGGGGCACTGAAGCTTTCTTT. V gene TRBV18 combines with J gene TRBJ1-1; no clear D gene. The CDR3 is made up of 14 amino acids. The V and J ends lost 3 bases and 4 bases respectively, with 12 bases between them. Germline CDR1 reads KGHSH; CDR2 reads LQKENI.

The rearrangement links TRBV10-3 to TRBJ1-1; D may be TRBD1 (5 bases). V shed 9 bases and J shed 0 bases, with 14 bases lying between them. This CDR3 comprises 14 residues. The germline CDR1 and CDR2 sequences are ENHRY and SYGVKD. CDR3 sequence: CAIRERQLNTEAFF. The CDR3 DNA sequence: TGTGCCATTCGTGAACGACAGCTGAACACTGAAGCTTTCTTT.

Written as DNA, the CDR3 is TGTGCCGGGGACAGGTCGGCCAATGAGCAGTTCTTC. It encodes CAGDRSANEQFF. The V call is TRBV6-1, the J call TRBJ2-1; 8 positions agree with TRBD1. V was clipped by 11 bases and J by 6 bases; unmatched bases: 6. The CDR3 spans 12 residues. Germline values: CDR1 MNHNS, CDR2 SASEGT.

V gene TRBV28 combines with J gene TRBJ1-1; D is undetermined. Germline V CDR1 and CDR2: MDHEN, SYDVKM. The CDR3 loop spans 16 amino acids. Trimming shortened V by 6 bases and J by 0 bases, and 17 bases separated the two germline ends. The CDR3 loop is CASRVMGSSMNTEAFF. The CDR3 DNA is TGTGCCAGCAGAGTAATGGGCAGCAGCATGAACACTGAAGCTTTCTTT.

V usage is TRBV2 and J usage is TRBJ2-7, with 7 nucleotides matching TRBD1. Germline V lookup: CDR1 SNHLY, CDR2 FYNNEI. The CDR3 totals 14 residues. Trimming at V came to 6 bases and at J to 0 bases, leaving 5 bases not matched to a gene. The CDR3 nucleotides read TGTGCCAGCAGCCGGGACAGCAACTCCTACGAGCAGTACTTC. Residues: CASSRDSNSYEQYF.

The chain has TRBV15 and TRBJ1-5; tentatively, D is TRBD1 (5 bases). Germline loops: CDR1 LNHNV, CDR2 YYDKDF (reference sequence). The CDR3 length is 16 residues. V was clipped by 0 bases and J by 2 bases, with 11 bases between them. The CDR3 is CATSRDIWGGNQPQHF. In nucleotides, the CDR3 is TGTGCCACCAGCAGAGATATTTGGGGGGGCAATCAGCCCCAGCATTTT.

The V and J genes are TRBV9 and TRBJ2-7; D assignment may be TRBD1 or TRBD2 (5 bases each). Deletions cut 3 bases from V and 0 bases from J, with 13 bases between. The CDR3 consists of 15 residues. Germline V gene sequence: CDR1 SGDLS, CDR2 YYNGEE. The CDR3 DNA sequence: TGTGCCAGCAGCGGAGGGACGGGGAGCTCCTACGAGCAGTACTTC. Translating it yields CASSGGTGSSYEQYF.

V gene TRBV9 combines with J gene TRBJ2-2, with 8 bases aligning to TRBD2. The CDR3 has 16 residues. After removal of 0 bases from V and 5 bases from J, the junction contained 6 bases not matched to a gene. Germline V gene data show CDR1 as SGDLS and CDR2 as YYNGEE. The CDR3 loop is CASSVAISGKTGELFF. The CDR3 nucleotides are TGTGCCAGCAGCGTAGCTATTAGCGGGAAAACCGGGGAGCTGTTTTTT.

The chain combines TRBV10-3 with TRBJ2-7, with 13 bases identical to TRBD2. V shed 6 bases, J shed 6 bases, and the junction held 5 bases outside the gene matches. The CDR3 length is 14 residues. Per the germline V gene, CDR1 is ENHRY and CDR2 is SYGVKD. The CDR3 sequence: CAIRGTSGIGEQYF. The DNA for the CDR3 is TGTGCCATCAGGGGGACTAGCGGGATAGGCGAGCAGTACTTC.

J is TRBJ2-4 and V is TRBV7-2; D is perhaps TRBD1 (5 bases). Trimming left V 5 bases short and J 0 bases short, with 14 bases between. Germline loops: CDR1 SGHTA, CDR2 FQGNSA. This CDR3 spans 16 amino acids. CDR3 bases: TGTGCCAGCAGCCCAAGCAGACAGATAGCCAAAAACATTCAGTACTTC. Residues: CASSPSRQIAKNIQYF.

V and J are TRBV19 and TRBJ1-5; D is ambiguous. This CDR3 has 12 residues. Germline V gene data show CDR1 as LNHDA and CDR2 as SQIVND (reference sequence). Deletions cut 6 bases from V and 0 bases from J, with 3 bases between. The CDR3 DNA is TGTGCCAGTAGCGATAGCAATCAGCCCCAGCATTTT. It encodes CASSDSNQPQHF.

This sequence joins TRBV2 and TRBJ1-5, with a tentative D call TRBD1 (6 bases). This CDR3 is built from 20 residues. The V end lost 5 bases, the J end lost 2 bases, and 28 bases lay between the germline ends. Germline loops: CDR1 SNHLY, CDR2 FYNNEI. The CDR3 region is CASSSGGRVFYSLGNQPQHF. CDR3 DNA: TGTGCCAGCAGTTCCGGGGGCAGAGTGTTTTATTCTTTGGGCAATCAGCCCCAGCATTTT.

The chain employs TRBV9 and TRBJ2-2; D assignment may be TRBD1 or TRBD2 (5 bases each). CDR3 length: 15 residues. Germline assignment: CDR1 SGDLS and CDR2 YYNGEE. Between the trimmed V and J ends, which lost 1 base and 4 bases, there was a span of 11 bases. The DNA of the CDR3 is TGTGCCAGCAGCGTATGGGGCGCGGGCACCGGGGAGCTGTTTTTT. Translated, it gives CASSVWGAGTGELFF.